These 20 T cell receptor beta chains originate from one sample sequenced in a study of regulatory T cells in long-lasting Graves disease. Arm-PCR of CDR3 regions with iRepertoire HTBI primers generated TCR beta libraries. TCRdb fed the multiplex PCR reads into MiXCR, producing one record per CDR3 protein. The repertoire holds 300,000 to 400,000 distinct CDR3 sequences, with roughly 16% as singletons. The time point denotes: newly diagnosed GD, antithyroid drugs for less than 3 months. Scientists built the TCR library using RNA that was extracted from PBMCs. This material consisted of peripheral blood mononuclear cells (PBMCs), taken at new diagnosis, from a patient treated with antithyroid drugs. The receptor source for this set is a female donor with Graves disease.

This clonotype was seen ten or more times. The chain has TRBV5-8 and TRBJ2-3; D possibly corresponds to TRBD1 (6 bases). The CDR3 covers 15 residues. Germline V gives CDR1 SGHTS, CDR2 YDEGEE. The ends were cut back, 2 bases at V and 1 base at J, with 11 bases in the middle. The CDR3 here is CASSLAGTRTDTQYF. In nucleotides, the CDR3 is TGTGCCAGCAGCTTAGCCGGGACACGCACAGATACGCAGTATTTT.

This clonotype was recorded at least ten times. The CDR3 loop reads CSARVVTGFYNEQFF. CDR3 sequence (DNA): TGCAGTGCTAGAGTTGTCACAGGATTTTACAATGAGCAGTTCTTC. V and J are TRBV20-1 and TRBJ2-1; the D gene is possibly TRBD1 (5 bases). The CDR3 length is 15 residues. Trimming cost V 1 base and J 4 bases, with 14 bases left between them. CDR1 is DFQATT and CDR2 is SNEGSKA in the germline V gene (reference sequence).

The rearrangement uses TRBV20-1 and TRBJ2-1; D possibly matches TRBD1 or TRBD2 (5 bases each). This CDR3 comprises 14 residues. The ends were cut back, 1 base at V and 7 bases at J, with 14 bases in the middle. CDR1 is DFQATT, CDR2 SNEGSKA, per germline (reference sequence). The CDR3 reads CSARAVGTPNEQFF. CDR3 DNA: TGCAGTGCTAGAGCGGTGGGGACCCCTAATGAGCAGTTCTTC.

This clonotype has ten or more counts. CDR3 in DNA: TGCAGTGCTCCCCACCGAGGGTTTGAGGAGACCCAGTACTTC. It encodes CSAPHRGFEETQYF. V and J are TRBV20-1 and TRBJ2-5, with D possibly TRBD2 on 5 matching bases. V gave up 5 bases and J gave up 5 bases, with 18 bases separating them. The V gene's germline CDR1 is DFQATT and CDR2 SNEGSKA (reference sequence). There are 14 residues in the CDR3.

V gene TRBV5-1 combines with J gene TRBJ2-5; D tentatively fits TRBD1 or TRBD2 (6 bases each). The CDR3 has 14 amino acids. V lost 5 bases to trimming and J lost 4 bases, with 15 bases between them. Germline CDR1 is SGHRS and CDR2 is YFSETQ. The CDR3 nucleotides read TGCGCCAGCAGTGCATTTGGGGGGCCAGAGACCCAGTACTTC. It encodes CASSAFGGPETQYF.

This clonotype was detected ten times or more. This sequence joins TRBV5-8 and TRBJ2-1; 12 bases line up with TRBD1. The V gene end was trimmed by 4 bases and the J gene end by 8 bases; junction bases not matched to a gene: 1. Germline CDR1 and CDR2: SGHTS and YDEGEE. This CDR3 has 13 amino acids. The CDR3 DNA is TGTGCCAGCAGCCGGGACAGGGGGCATGAGCAGTTCTTC. Translating it yields CASSRDRGHEQFF.

This clonotype was picked up many times. The V call is TRBV5-1, the J call TRBJ1-4, with TRBD1 as a possible D gene (6 bases). The V end lost 4 bases, the J end lost 5 bases, and 12 bases lay between the germline ends. The CDR3 contains 14 residues. Germline V CDR1 and CDR2: SGHRS, YFSETQ. CDR3: CASSPRQVNEKLFF. CDR3 in DNA: TGCGCCAGCAGCCCCAGACAGGTCAATGAAAAACTGTTTTTT.

In its sample, this clonotype was seen many times. This sequence joins TRBV9 and TRBJ1-6; 12 bases fit TRBD1. This CDR3 contains 17 residues. V dropped 0 bases and J dropped 9; count of bases not matched to a gene: 7. Per the germline V gene, CDR1 is SGDLS and CDR2 is YYNGEE. The CDR3 reads CASSVEGWDRGLSPLHF. CDR3 DNA: TGTGCCAGCAGCGTAGAAGGTTGGGACAGGGGGCTTTCACCCCTCCACTTT. The entire variable domain, with the rest obtained from reference TRBV9 and TRBJ1-6, is as follows: DSGVTQTPKHLITATGQRVTLRCSPRSGDLSVYWYQQSLDQGLQFLIQYYNGEERAKGNILERFSAQQFPDLHSELNLSSLELGDSALYFCASSVEGWDRGLSPLHFGNGTRLTVT.

This clonotype was recorded at least ten times. The rearrangement joins TRBV27 to TRBJ1-1; 7 nucleotides line up with TRBD1. The trim removed 3 bases at V and 5 bases at J, leaving 6 bases unmatched. Germline V gene lookup returns CDR1 MNHEY and CDR2 SMNVEV (reference sequence). The CDR3 loop spans 14 amino acids. The CDR3 loop reads CASSLRGRGTEAFF. The DNA for the CDR3 is TGTGCCAGCAGTTTGAGGGGGCGTGGAACTGAAGCTTTCTTT.

This clonotype has at least ten counts. V is TRBV2 and J is TRBJ1-1, with D maybe TRBD1 (6 bases). Germline V gene data show CDR1 as SNHLY and CDR2 as FYNNEI. V lost 8 bases and J 5 bases, leaving 18 bases between the germline ends. The CDR3 runs 14 residues. The chain's CDR3 is CASGPRGARTEAFF. In DNA, the CDR3 is TGTGCCAGCGGTCCCCGGGGGGCGCGGACTGAAGCTTTCTTT.

This clonotype has a count of ten or more. The chain is built from TRBV4-1 and TRBJ2-5; D not certain. The CDR3 is 11 amino acids. The germline V gene encodes CDR1 MGHRA and CDR2 YSYEKL. V was shortened by 3 bases and J by 3 bases, with 2 bases between the two germline ends. In nucleotides, the CDR3 is TGCGCCAGCAGCCACGAAGAGACCCAGTACTTC. Amino acids: CASSHEETQYF.

The J gene is TRBJ2-1, the V gene TRBV9; 10 bases fit TRBD2. Losses at the gene ends were 0 bases for V and 6 bases for J; bases not matched to a gene: 6. The CDR3 loop spans 16 amino acids. CDR1 and CDR2 (germline): SGDLS, YYNGEE. CDR3 nucleotides: TGTGCCAGCAGCGTAGGCCTAGCGGGAGACCCCAATGAGCAGTTCTTC. Amino acid sequence: CASSVGLAGDPNEQFF.

The chain uses TRBV6-2 or TRBV6-3 and TRBJ1-1; D gene ambiguous. CDR3 size: 14 residues. With 4 bases removed from V and 7 bases from J, the gap between germline ends came to 16 bases. Germline CDR1 reads MNHEY; CDR2 reads SVGEGT. The DNA of the CDR3 is TGTGCCAGCAGTTTATCATATTCGACGGTTGAAGCTTTCTTT. Encoded protein: CASSLSYSTVEAFF.

A few counts support this clonotype. The rearrangement uses TRBV6-1 and TRBJ1-3; no clear D. Looked up from germline, CDR1 is MNHNS and CDR2 is SASEGT. The CDR3 is made up of 15 amino acids. Trimming shortened V by 7 bases and J by 0 bases, and 13 bases separated the two germline ends. CDR3 region: CASNFDILSGNTIYF. The CDR3 region has the DNA TGTGCCAGCAACTTTGACATCCTCTCTGGAAACACCATATATTTT.

This clonotype occurred many times. The rearrangement joins TRBV5-1 to TRBJ2-5; tentative D call: TRBD1 (6 bases). The CDR3 covers 16 residues. Germline loops: CDR1 SGHRS, CDR2 YFSETQ. Trimming shortened V by 0 bases and J by 6 bases, and 18 bases separated the two germline ends. The CDR3 region is CASSLDGDTGLKTQYF. The CDR3 DNA reads TGCGCCAGCAGCTTGGATGGGGACACCGGTTTGAAGACCCAGTACTTC.

The rearrangement links TRBV7-9 to TRBJ1-1; D might be TRBD1 (5 bases). From germline, CDR1 is SEHNR and CDR2 FQNEAQ (reference sequence). This CDR3 has 14 residues. With 1 base removed from V and 8 bases from J, the gap between germline ends came to 14 bases. The CDR3 sequence: CASSLGGGVAEAFF. DNA of the CDR3: TGTGCCAGCAGCTTAGGGGGCGGGGTGGCCGAAGCTTTCTTT.

To note about this clonotype: One junction end disagrees with the germline gene, perhaps due to a read error. The V and J genes are TRBV3-1 and TRBJ2-3, with D possibly matching TRBD2 (6 bases). Germline V lookup: CDR1 LGHDT, CDR2 YNNKEL (reference sequence). CDR3 length: 15 amino acids. CDR3 residues: CASSQRGIPERTVTF. The DNA for the CDR3 is TGTGCCAGCAGCCAACGGGGGATCCCTGAGAGGACTGTAACTTTT.

This clonotype occurred many times. The J gene is TRBJ2-3, the V gene TRBV7-9; perhaps TRBD1 as D (6 bases). CDR3 size: 15 residues. Trimming removed 1 base from V and 9 bases from J, with 17 bases in between. Per germline, CDR1 SEHNR and CDR2 FQNEAQ (reference sequence). For the CDR3, the DNA is TGTGCCAGCAGCTTAGAAGATACAGGGTTGTGGACGCAGTATTTT. It specifies CASSLEDTGLWTQYF.

The CDR3: CASSFSRWGNQPQHF. The CDR3, as DNA: TGTGCCAGCAGCTTCTCACGGTGGGGCAATCAGCCCCAGCATTTT. The chain employs TRBV5-5 and TRBJ1-5; D is unclear. The CDR3 is made up of 15 amino acids. Germline V gives CDR1 SGHKS, CDR2 YYEKEE (reference sequence). Between the trimmed V and J ends, which lost 2 bases and 2 bases, there was a span of 11 bases.

This rearrangement joins TRBV12-5 to TRBJ2-5, with 7 bases identical to TRBD2. With 1 base clipped from V and 4 bases from J, the junction kept 6 bases outside the gene matches. This CDR3 has 15 residues. CDR1 is LGHNT, CDR2 FRNRAP, per germline. The CDR3 nucleotides read TGTGCTAGTGGTTTGGGGCGGGGGAGCCTAGAGACCCAGTACTTC. It yields the protein CASGLGRGSLETQYF. The variable domain in full, with the rest retrieved from reference TRBV12-5 and TRBJ2-5, is DARVTQTPRHKVTEMGQEVTMRCQPILGHNTVFWYRQTMMQGLELLAYFRNRAPLDDSGMPKDRFSAEMPDATLATLKIQPSEPRDSAVYFCASGLGRGSLETQYFGPGTRLLVL.